This TCR beta chain originates from a study of blood T cell repertoires in COVID-19. This clone was observed once. TCRdb's table, derived via immunoSEQ multiplex PCR, lists solely in-frame clones and lacks some. The data contain about 230,000 clones, roughly 79% of them singletons. The germline V and J ends were trimmed by 8 bases and 5 bases, with 18 bases remaining between them. Germline V gene lookup returns CDR1 SGHTA and CDR2 FQGNSA. CDR3 length equals 14 residues. The sequence derives from an elderly woman with COVID-19, enrolled during active disease. This rearrangement joins TRBV7-2 to TRBJ1-1; no firm D call. Material for sequencing was peripheral blood. CDR3: CASGQDGRMTEAFF. Written as DNA, the CDR3 is TGTGCCAGCGGTCAGGACGGGAGAATGACTGAAGCTTTCTTT.